This is a list of T cell receptor beta chains from one sample in a study of control samples from healthy donors and cancer patients. Method: immunoSEQ multiplex PCR; TCRdb's copy keeps in-frame clones and lacks some. In the table there are more than 30,000 clones, around 82% of which are singletons. The specimen sequenced was PBMCs. The receptor source for this set is a woman aged 55 to 70 with lung cancer. The CDR3 runs from the conserved cysteine through the conserved F or W. Fields, in order: CDR3 protein, CDR3 DNA, D gene, J gene, V gene, clone size. D genes are given only for firm matches. Clone sizes are given selectively: once, few, many, or a class where the clone is expanded.

cdr3_aa: CASSLSSGRLNEQFF; cdr3_nt: TGCGCCAGCAGCTTGTCCTCGGGGCGGCTTAATGAGCAGTTCTTC; d_call: NA; j_call: TRBJ2-1; v_call: TRBV5-1; clone_size: few
cdr3_aa: CASRGVLNTEAFF; cdr3_nt: TGTGCCAGCAGGGGGGTGTTGAACACTGAAGCTTTCTTT; d_call: NA; j_call: TRBJ1-1; v_call: TRBV6-5; clone_size: NA
cdr3_aa: CASSLYSSNQPQHF; cdr3_nt: TGTGCCAGCAGCTTGTACAGTAGCAATCAGCCCCAGCATTTT; d_call: NA; j_call: TRBJ1-5; v_call: TRBV5-4; clone_size: NA
cdr3_aa: CASSQFLRNGELFF; cdr3_nt: TGTGCCAGCAGCCAATTCCTCCGGAACGGGGAGCTGTTTTTT; d_call: NA; j_call: TRBJ2-2; v_call: TRBV14; clone_size: few
cdr3_aa: CASSVNPGQPQHF; cdr3_nt: TGTGCCAGCAGCGTCAACCCCGGCCAGCCCCAGCATTTT; d_call: NA; j_call: TRBJ1-5; v_call: TRBV9; clone_size: NA
cdr3_aa: CASSLEGQPNSPLHF; cdr3_nt: TGTGCCAGCAGCTTAGAGGGACAGCCGAATTCACCCCTCCACTTT; d_call: TRBD1; j_call: TRBJ1-6; v_call: TRBV7-9; clone_size: NA
cdr3_aa: CASSYTVVGRLGRLGNTQYF; cdr3_nt: TGTGCCAGCAGTTACACGGTGGTGGGGAGATTGGGCCGGTTGGGGAATACGCAGTATTTT; d_call: NA; j_call: TRBJ2-3; v_call: TRBV6-2/TRBV6-3; clone_size: NA
cdr3_aa: CASEETGSPLNEKLFF; cdr3_nt: TGTGCCAGCGAGGAGACAGGGTCCCCCTTAAATGAAAAACTGTTTTTT; d_call: TRBD1; j_call: TRBJ1-4; v_call: TRBV28; clone_size: few
cdr3_aa: CASLQGLNTGELFF; cdr3_nt: TGTGCCAGCTTACAGGGTCTGAACACCGGGGAGCTGTTTTTT; d_call: NA; j_call: TRBJ2-2; v_call: TRBV18; clone_size: NA
cdr3_aa: CASSIPGTGWKEQYF; cdr3_nt: TGTGCCAGTAGTATCCCCGGGACAGGGTGGAAGGAGCAGTACTTC; d_call: TRBD1; j_call: TRBJ2-7; v_call: TRBV19; clone_size: once
cdr3_aa: CASSVLGSPYNEQFF; cdr3_nt: TGTGCCAGCAGCGTACTAGGTTCGCCTTACAATGAGCAGTTCTTC; d_call: NA; j_call: TRBJ2-1; v_call: TRBV7-2; clone_size: NA
cdr3_aa: CASSFTGPSPGKLFF; cdr3_nt: TGCGCCAGCAGCTTTACAGGCCCCTCTCCGGGTAAACTGTTTTTT; d_call: NA; j_call: TRBJ1-4; v_call: TRBV5-1; clone_size: NA
cdr3_aa: CASSVIARGSTDTQYF; cdr3_nt: TGTGCCAGTAGTGTGATAGCGAGGGGGAGCACAGATACGCAGTATTTT; d_call: NA; j_call: TRBJ2-3; v_call: TRBV19; clone_size: NA
cdr3_aa: CAWNRATNSGNTIYF; cdr3_nt: TGTGCCTGGAACCGGGCGACAAATTCTGGAAACACCATATATTTT; d_call: NA; j_call: TRBJ1-3; v_call: TRBV30; clone_size: NA
cdr3_aa: CASSSGQGLDEQYF; cdr3_nt: TGCGCCAGCAGCTCCGGACAGGGTTTGGACGAGCAGTACTTC; d_call: TRBD1; j_call: TRBJ2-7; v_call: TRBV5-1; clone_size: NA
cdr3_aa: CASSPEGENTEAFF; cdr3_nt: TGTGCCAGCAGCCCCGAAGGGGAGAACACTGAAGCTTTCTTT; d_call: NA; j_call: TRBJ1-1; v_call: TRBV13; clone_size: NA
cdr3_aa: CASSTVQDNTDTQYF; cdr3_nt: TGTGCCAGCTCTACCGTACAGGATAACACAGATACGCAGTATTTT; d_call: NA; j_call: TRBJ2-3; v_call: TRBV18; clone_size: NA
cdr3_aa: CASSYRKQGIQPQHF; cdr3_nt: TGTGCCAGCAGTTACAGGAAACAGGGGATCCAGCCCCAGCATTTT; d_call: TRBD1; j_call: TRBJ1-5; v_call: TRBV6-2/TRBV6-3; clone_size: NA
cdr3_aa: CASSLNRGTDTQYF; cdr3_nt: TGTGCCAGCAGTCTTAACAGGGGCACAGATACGCAGTATTTT; d_call: NA; j_call: TRBJ2-3; v_call: TRBV27; clone_size: once
cdr3_aa: CASSSGVSAGELFF; cdr3_nt: TGTGCCAGCAGCTCCGGGGTTTCGGCCGGGGAGCTGTTTTTT; d_call: NA; j_call: TRBJ2-2; v_call: TRBV7-3; clone_size: NA
cdr3_aa: CASSSFKGPSDQPQHF; cdr3_nt: TGTGCCAGCAGTTCCTTTAAGGGCCCCTCCGATCAGCCCCAGCATTTT; d_call: NA; j_call: TRBJ1-5; v_call: TRBV6-2/TRBV6-3; clone_size: NA
cdr3_aa: CASSPSRTSGYNEQFF; cdr3_nt: TGTGCCAGCAGCCCATCGCGGACTAGCGGCTACAATGAGCAGTTCTTC; d_call: TRBD2; j_call: TRBJ2-1; v_call: TRBV7-3; clone_size: NA
cdr3_aa: CASRASQDRAGANVLTF; cdr3_nt: TGTGCCAGCAGGGCCTCCCAGGACAGGGCTGGGGCCAACGTCCTGACTTTC; d_call: TRBD1; j_call: TRBJ2-6; v_call: TRBV6-4; clone_size: NA
cdr3_aa: CASRSAATGTQYF; cdr3_nt: TGTGCCAGTCGGTCGGCGGCGACGGGGACCCAGTACTTC; d_call: NA; j_call: TRBJ2-5; v_call: TRBV19; clone_size: NA
cdr3_aa: CASSLQLNQPQHF; cdr3_nt: TGTGCCAGCAGTTTGCAGCTGAATCAGCCCCAGCATTTT; d_call: NA; j_call: TRBJ1-5; v_call: TRBV12-3/TRBV12-4; clone_size: NA
cdr3_aa: CASKPPGTSTDTQYF; cdr3_nt: TGTGCCAGCAAGCCCCCGGGGACTAGCACAGATACGCAGTATTTT; d_call: NA; j_call: TRBJ2-3; v_call: TRBV6-5; clone_size: NA
cdr3_aa: CASRTLRVFGYGYTF; cdr3_nt: TGTGCCAGCAGGACTCTCAGGGTCTTTGGCTATGGCTACACCTTC; d_call: NA; j_call: TRBJ1-2; v_call: TRBV11-2; clone_size: few
cdr3_aa: CASRGTGELFF; cdr3_nt: TGCGCCAGCAGGGGCACCGGGGAGCTGTTTTTT; d_call: NA; j_call: TRBJ2-2; v_call: TRBV5-1; clone_size: NA
cdr3_aa: CASTGMVGETQYF; cdr3_nt: TGTGCCAGCACCGGGATGGTAGGGGAGACCCAGTACTTC; d_call: NA; j_call: TRBJ2-5; v_call: TRBV7-9; clone_size: NA
cdr3_aa: CASSDGTSGRGETQYF; cdr3_nt: TGTGCCAGCAGCGACGGGACTAGCGGGAGGGGGGAGACCCAGTACTTC; d_call: TRBD2; j_call: TRBJ2-5; v_call: TRBV7-2; clone_size: NA
cdr3_aa: CASSIATGNYGYTF; cdr3_nt: TGTGCCAGTAGTATAGCAACAGGCAACTATGGCTACACCTTC; d_call: NA; j_call: TRBJ1-2; v_call: TRBV19; clone_size: NA
cdr3_aa: CASSVGSGSRGEQFF; cdr3_nt: TGTGCCAGCAGCGTAGGAAGCGGGTCTAGGGGTGAGCAGTTCTTC; d_call: NA; j_call: TRBJ2-1; v_call: TRBV9; clone_size: few
cdr3_aa: CARQDRGENEQFF; cdr3_nt: TGTGCCAGACAGGACAGGGGAGAAAATGAGCAGTTCTTC; d_call: NA; j_call: TRBJ2-1; v_call: TRBV21-1; clone_size: NA
cdr3_aa: CASSFSSPSYNEQFF; cdr3_nt: TGTGCCAGCAGTTTTAGTAGCCCCTCCTACAATGAGCAGTTCTTC; d_call: NA; j_call: TRBJ2-1; v_call: TRBV28; clone_size: NA
cdr3_aa: CASSQSSTSGTQYF; cdr3_nt: TGTGCCAGCAGCCAGTCCTCGACTAGCGGGACGCAGTATTTT; d_call: TRBD2; j_call: TRBJ2-3; v_call: TRBV7-3; clone_size: NA
cdr3_aa: CASSPRTAPGRSGNTIYF; cdr3_nt: TGTGCCAGCAGCCCTAGGACAGCCCCCGGCCGCTCTGGAAACACCATATATTTT; d_call: NA; j_call: TRBJ1-3; v_call: TRBV7-8; clone_size: NA
cdr3_aa: CASSFARVPDTQYF; cdr3_nt: TGTGCCAGCAGCTTCGCTAGAGTGCCAGATACGCAGTATTTT; d_call: NA; j_call: TRBJ2-3; v_call: TRBV7-2; clone_size: NA
cdr3_aa: CAWRGGTGNSPLHF; cdr3_nt: TGTGCCTGGAGGGGTGGGACAGGCAATTCACCCCTCCACTTT; d_call: TRBD1; j_call: TRBJ1-6; v_call: TRBV30; clone_size: NA
cdr3_aa: CASSFEENTEAFF; cdr3_nt: TGTGCCAGCAGCTTTGAGGAGAACACTGAAGCTTTCTTT; d_call: NA; j_call: TRBJ1-1; v_call: TRBV11-3; clone_size: NA
cdr3_aa: CASSPTGISSYEQYF; cdr3_nt: TGTGCCAGCAGTCCCACGGGAATTAGCTCCTACGAGCAGTACTTC; d_call: NA; j_call: TRBJ2-7; v_call: TRBV6-6; clone_size: once
cdr3_aa: CASSLGASSYEQYF; cdr3_nt: TGTGCCAGCAGCTTAGGGGCCAGCTCCTACGAGCAGTACTTC; d_call: NA; j_call: TRBJ2-7; v_call: TRBV7-9; clone_size: NA
cdr3_aa: CASSTQDADTQYF; cdr3_nt: TGCGCCAGCAGCACACAGGACGCAGATACGCAGTATTTT; d_call: NA; j_call: TRBJ2-3; v_call: TRBV5-1; clone_size: once
cdr3_aa: CSPRQFRGPNEQFF; cdr3_nt: TGCAGCCCCAGACAGTTCAGGGGCCCCAATGAGCAGTTCTTC; d_call: NA; j_call: TRBJ2-1; v_call: TRBV29-1; clone_size: NA
cdr3_aa: CASSVQGGEQFF; cdr3_nt: TGTGCCAGCAGCGTCCAGGGGGGTGAGCAGTTCTTC; d_call: NA; j_call: TRBJ2-1; v_call: TRBV7-9; clone_size: NA
cdr3_aa: CASSLEAGRGKAFF; cdr3_nt: TGTGCCAGCAGCTTAGAAGCGGGAAGGGGTAAAGCTTTCTTT; d_call: NA; j_call: TRBJ1-1; v_call: TRBV7-2; clone_size: NA
cdr3_aa: CASSVTLQYQETQYF; cdr3_nt: TGCGCCAGCAGCGTAACCTTACAGTACCAGGAGACCCAGTACTTC; d_call: NA; j_call: TRBJ2-5; v_call: TRBV5-1; clone_size: NA
cdr3_aa: CASSEEGGSTDTQYF; cdr3_nt: TGCGCCAGCAGTGAGGAAGGGGGCAGCACAGATACGCAGTATTTT; d_call: TRBD1; j_call: TRBJ2-3; v_call: TRBV10-1; clone_size: NA
cdr3_aa: CASSVQGATEAFF; cdr3_nt: TGTGCCAGCAGCGTCCAGGGGGCCACTGAAGCTTTCTTT; d_call: TRBD1; j_call: TRBJ1-1; v_call: TRBV7-3; clone_size: NA
cdr3_aa: CASSAGTGGDEQFF; cdr3_nt: TGTGCCAGCAGTGCCGGGACAGGGGGCGATGAGCAGTTCTTC; d_call: TRBD1; j_call: TRBJ2-1; v_call: TRBV6-4; clone_size: NA
cdr3_aa: CASSSPGQVAWEQYF; cdr3_nt: TGTGCCAGCAGCTCCCCGGGACAGGTCGCCTGGGAGCAGTACTTC; d_call: TRBD1; j_call: TRBJ2-7; v_call: TRBV7-9; clone_size: NA
cdr3_aa: CASSPFAGLSETQYF; cdr3_nt: TGTGCCAGCAGTCCTTTCGCGGGACTATCGGAGACCCAGTACTTC; d_call: TRBD2; j_call: TRBJ2-5; v_call: TRBV6-5; clone_size: NA
cdr3_aa: CAWSLTGSNQPQHF; cdr3_nt: TGTGCCTGGAGTCTTACCGGGAGCAATCAGCCCCAGCATTTT; d_call: NA; j_call: TRBJ1-5; v_call: TRBV30; clone_size: few
cdr3_aa: CASREVNEQFF; cdr3_nt: TGTGCCAGCAGAGAGGTGAATGAGCAGTTCTTC; d_call: NA; j_call: TRBJ2-1; v_call: TRBV2; clone_size: NA
cdr3_aa: CASSLARDGQGSNQPQHF; cdr3_nt: TGTGCCAGCAGCCTAGCCCGAGACGGACAGGGGAGCAATCAGCCCCAGCATTTT; d_call: TRBD1; j_call: TRBJ1-5; v_call: TRBV7-9; clone_size: NA
cdr3_aa: CASGVRGVGADTQYF; cdr3_nt: TGTGCCAGCGGTGTGCGGGGGGTGGGAGCAGATACGCAGTATTTT; d_call: TRBD2; j_call: TRBJ2-3; v_call: TRBV9; clone_size: NA
cdr3_aa: CASSFTTGSDEQFF; cdr3_nt: TGCGCCAGCAGCTTTACGACAGGGTCGGATGAGCAGTTCTTC; d_call: TRBD1; j_call: TRBJ2-1; v_call: TRBV5-1; clone_size: once